Ten or more counts support the clone carrying this T cell receptor (beta chain). This CDR3 region has 14 residues. Per germline, CDR1 SGHRS and CDR2 YFSETQ. The germline V and J ends were trimmed by 3 bases and 4 bases, with 11 bases remaining between them. This entry comes from a study of CD8+CD57+ T cells in acquired aplastic anemia. Study-level background: Sorted CD4+ and CD8+ cell DNA averaged around 3.3 ug.

CDR3 and TCR beta VDJ profiling relied on a genomic DNA template. TCRdb passed the reads through MiXCR, listing each CDR3 protein once. In the table there are around 200,000 distinct CDR3 sequences, 48% of which are singletons. Patients who underwent sequencing had shown CD8+CD57+ cell expansion by flow cytometry. Among the patients, all had severe acquired aplastic anemia. There was no therapy given to any patient before the blood sampling took place. Sequencing was performed on sorted CD4+, CD8+, or CD8+CD57+ T cells (not recorded which) from PBMCs. The TCR sequence derives from a human donor with aplastic anemia. The J gene is TRBJ1-3, the V gene TRBV5-1, with D unclear. The CDR3 sequence is CASSWGDDGNTIYF. The CDR3 DNA sequence: TGCGCCAGCAGCTGGGGTGACGACGGAAACACCATATATTTT.